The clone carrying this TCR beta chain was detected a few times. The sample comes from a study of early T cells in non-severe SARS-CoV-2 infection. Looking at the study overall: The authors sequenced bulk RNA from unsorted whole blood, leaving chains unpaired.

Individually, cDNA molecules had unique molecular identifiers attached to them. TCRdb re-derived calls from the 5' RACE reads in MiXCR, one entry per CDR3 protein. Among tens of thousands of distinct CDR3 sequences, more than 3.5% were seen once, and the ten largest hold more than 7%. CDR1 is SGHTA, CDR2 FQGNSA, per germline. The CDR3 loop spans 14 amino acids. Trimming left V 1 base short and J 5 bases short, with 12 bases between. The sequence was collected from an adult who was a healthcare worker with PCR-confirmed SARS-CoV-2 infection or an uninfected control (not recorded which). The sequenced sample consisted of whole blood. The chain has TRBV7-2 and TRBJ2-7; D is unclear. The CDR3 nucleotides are TGTGCCAGCAGCTTAGGGCTGGATAGGGACGAGCAGTACTTC. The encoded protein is CASSLGLDRDEQYF.